This TCR beta chain was retrieved from a study of blood T cell repertoires in COVID-19. The germline gives CDR1 SNHLY, CDR2 FYNNEI. V was pared by 4 bases and J by 5 bases, with 5 bases of the junction left unmatched. This CDR3 has 14 residues. Sequencing used immunoSEQ multiplex PCR; TCRdb keeps in-frame clones, though not all of them. The sample has 400,000 to 450,000 clones, approximately 90% seen once; the top ten hold 0.8% to 0.9%. This sequence joins TRBV2 and TRBJ1-5; 7 nucleotides match TRBD1. Sequencing was done on a sample of peripheral blood. The receptor was isolated from a man aged 18 to 30 with COVID-19, enrolled during active disease. The CDR3 loop is CASSAGTAHQPQHF. The DNA for the CDR3 is TGTGCCAGCAGTGCAGGGACAGCACATCAGCCCCAGCATTTT.